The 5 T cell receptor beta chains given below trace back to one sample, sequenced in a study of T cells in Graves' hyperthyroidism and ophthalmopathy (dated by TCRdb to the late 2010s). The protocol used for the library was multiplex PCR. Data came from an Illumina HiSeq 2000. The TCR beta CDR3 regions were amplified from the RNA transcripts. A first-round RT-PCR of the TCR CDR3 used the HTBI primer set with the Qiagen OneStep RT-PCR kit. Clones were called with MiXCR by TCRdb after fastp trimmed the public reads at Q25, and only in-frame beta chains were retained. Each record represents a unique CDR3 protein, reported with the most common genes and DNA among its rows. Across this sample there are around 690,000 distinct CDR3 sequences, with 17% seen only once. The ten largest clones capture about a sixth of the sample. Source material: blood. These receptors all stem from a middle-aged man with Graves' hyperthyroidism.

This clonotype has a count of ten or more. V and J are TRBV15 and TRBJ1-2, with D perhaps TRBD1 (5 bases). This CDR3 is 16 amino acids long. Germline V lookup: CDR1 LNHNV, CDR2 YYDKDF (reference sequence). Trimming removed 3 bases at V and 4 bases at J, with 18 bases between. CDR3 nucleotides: TGTGCCACCAGCAGGGAATTCAGGGACTGGGTCTATGGCTACACCTTC. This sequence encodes CATSREFRDWVYGYTF.

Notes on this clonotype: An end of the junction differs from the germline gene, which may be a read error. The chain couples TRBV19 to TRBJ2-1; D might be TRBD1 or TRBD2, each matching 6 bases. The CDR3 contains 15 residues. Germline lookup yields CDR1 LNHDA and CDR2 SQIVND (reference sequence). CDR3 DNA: TGTGCCAGTAGTTTAGAAGGGGGAGGTCGAAATGAGCAGTTCTTC. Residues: CASSLEGGGRNEQFF. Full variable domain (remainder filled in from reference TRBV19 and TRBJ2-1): DGGITQSPKYLFRKEGQNVTLSCEQNLNHDAMYWYRQDPGQGLRLIYYSQIVNDFQKGDIAEGYSVSREKKESFPLTVTSAQKNPTAFYLCASSLEGGGRNEQFFGPGTRLTVL.

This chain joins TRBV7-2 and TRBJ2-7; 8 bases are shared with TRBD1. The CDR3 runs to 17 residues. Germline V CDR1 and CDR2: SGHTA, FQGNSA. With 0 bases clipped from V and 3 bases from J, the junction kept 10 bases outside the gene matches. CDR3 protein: CASSLANGLGQDYEQYF. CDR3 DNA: TGTGCCAGCAGCTTAGCGAACGGACTGGGACAGGACTACGAGCAGTACTTC.

CDR3 in DNA: TGTGCCTGGAGTGTACTGTCTGGAAACACCATATATTTT. Encoded protein: CAWSVLSGNTIYF. This chain links TRBV30 with TRBJ1-3; no definite D call. V was shortened by 0 bases and J by 1 base, with 4 bases between the two germline ends. The CDR3 extends over 13 amino acids. Germline lookup yields CDR1 GTSNPN and CDR2 SVGIG (reference sequence).

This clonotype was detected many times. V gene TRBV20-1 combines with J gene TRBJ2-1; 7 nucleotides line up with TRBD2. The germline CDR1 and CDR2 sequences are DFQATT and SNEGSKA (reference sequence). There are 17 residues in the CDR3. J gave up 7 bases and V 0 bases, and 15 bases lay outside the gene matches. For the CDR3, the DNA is TGCAGTGCTAGAGATTTAATCTGGCGGGAGTTGTTAAATGAGCAGTTCTTC. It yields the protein CSARDLIWRELLNEQFF.